This TCR beta chain was retrieved from a study of blood T cell repertoires in COVID-19. Clones were read by immunoSEQ multiplex PCR, and TCRdb kept only the in-frame ones, dropping some. This sample carries 280,000 or so clones, about nine tenths of them seen once, and the ten largest clones take less than 3.5%. In germline, CDR1 is ENHRY, CDR2 SYGVKD. V gave up 2 bases and J gave up 3 bases; unmatched junction bases: 8. The CDR3 is 16 residues long. The clonotype originates from a woman aged 45-65 years who had been exposed to COVID-19. This chain connects TRBV10-3 to TRBJ2-3, with 7 bases lining up with TRBD1. The sequenced sample was PBMCs or T cells enriched from blood (not recorded which). Here the CDR3 reads CAISENRGGRTDTQYF. The DNA of the CDR3 is TGTGCCATCAGTGAGAACAGGGGCGGCCGTACAGATACGCAGTATTTT.